Each of the 5 T cell receptor beta chains below was sequenced from the same sample in a study of shared clonotypes between healthy human individuals. Clones were read by immunoSEQ multiplex PCR, and TCRdb kept only the in-frame ones, dropping some. Of 550,000 to 800,000 clones listed, 74% are singletons. Material: memory CD4+ T cells sorted from blood. Regarding subset: CD45RA-negative fraction. Receptor source: a woman aged 25 to 39 in good health.

V usage is TRBV11-1 and J usage is TRBJ2-1; 12 bases line up with TRBD2. The ends lost 6 bases at V and 4 bases at J; junction bases unmatched: 4. CDR3 length: 15 residues. Per germline, CDR1 SGHAT and CDR2 FQDESV (reference sequence). CDR3 in amino acids: CASSRTSGTYNEQFF. The CDR3 DNA follows: TGTGCCAGCAGTCGGACTAGCGGGACGTACAATGAGCAGTTCTTC. Together with reference TRBV11-1 and TRBJ2-1, the CDR3 gives the full variable domain: EAEVAQSPRYKITEKSQAVAFWCDPISGHATLYWYRQILGQGPELLVQFQDESVVDDSQLPKDRFSAERLKGVDSTLKIQPAELGDSAMYLCASSRTSGTYNEQFFGPGTRLTVL.

V gene TRBV5-4 combines with J gene TRBJ2-3; 7 positions match TRBD2. Germline lookup yields CDR1 SGHNT and CDR2 YYREEE (reference sequence). After removal of 2 bases from V and 0 bases from J, the junction contained 3 bases not matched to a gene. This CDR3 spans 15 amino acids. This CDR3 is CASSFGSGSTDTQYF. In DNA, the CDR3 is TGTGCCAGCAGCTTCGGTAGCGGGAGCACAGATACGCAGTATTTT.

The chain links TRBV27 to TRBJ2-1; TRBD1 or TRBD2 may be the D gene (5 bases each). The CDR3 runs 15 residues. Germline V CDR1 and CDR2: MNHEY, SMNVEV (reference sequence). Trimming cost V 5 bases and J 9 bases, with 20 bases left between them. The CDR3 DNA follows: TGTGCCAGCAGTCCGAGACTGGGGGTTGGGTCTGAGCAGTTCTTC. Encoded protein: CASSPRLGVGSEQFF.

This clone came up many times. V is TRBV4-2 and J is TRBJ1-1; tentative D call: TRBD1 (5 bases). The CDR3 extends over 15 amino acids. Germline loops: CDR1 LGHNA, CDR2 YNFKEQ. Between the trimmed V and J ends, which lost 0 bases and 1 base, there was a span of 9 bases. In DNA form, the CDR3 reads TGTGCCAGCAGCCAAGATGAGGGGACGAACACTGAAGCTTTCTTT. It encodes CASSQDEGTNTEAFF.

The V call is TRBV2, the J call TRBJ1-4; a possible D gene is TRBD1 (6 bases). Trimming took off 8 bases at V and 3 bases at J, with 22 bases between the two ends. Germline lookup yields CDR1 SNHLY and CDR2 FYNNEI. This CDR3 is 17 amino acids long. The CDR3 nucleotides read TGTGCCAGCCGGGGGGGTCAGTTAGGGACATCTAATGAAAAACTGTTTTTT. Protein product: CASRGGQLGTSNEKLFF.